Shown below are 28 T cell receptor beta chains from a single sample sequenced in a study of cytomegalovirus exposure and HLA in healthy donors listed by TCRdb under 2017. Library preparation employed the immunoSEQ multiplex PCR assay. A mixture of 60 forward primers for TCR Vbeta segments and 13 reverse primers for TCR Jbeta segments was used in the multiplex PCR. Entries here come from immuneACCESS through TCRdb and include only in-frame sequences with V and J called. Some clones fail to appear in such tables; in the studies checked, an unresolved V gene covers under half of the shortfall, and the cause of the remainder is unknown. Here the sample has 150,000 to 180,000 clones; about four fifths occur a single time. The top ten constitute less than 10% of the sample. Sequencing was carried out using PBMCs. The receptors come from a man aged 25 to 40 in good health and CMV-seropositive.

This chain links TRBV4-3 with TRBJ2-2, with 9 nucleotides matching TRBD1. Unmatched junction bases numbered 12, after V lost 3 bases and J lost 7 bases. The germline gives CDR1 LGHNA, CDR2 YSLEER. The CDR3 has 17 amino acids. CDR3 residues: CASSHRDLDRGHGELFF. CDR3 bases: TGCGCCAGCAGCCATCGCGATCTGGACAGGGGTCACGGGGAGCTGTTTTTT.

The chain joins TRBV6-5 to TRBJ2-7, with D tentatively TRBD1 (6 bases). The germline V gene has CDR1 MNHEY and CDR2 SVGAGI. Trimming stripped 6 bases from V and 5 bases from J, with 17 bases between. The CDR3 loop spans 14 amino acids. In DNA, the CDR3 is TGTGCCAGCAGATGGGACAACACCAGGCACGAGCAGTACTTC. Its translation is CASRWDNTRHEQYF.

The CDR3 loop reads CASSLRGGLGNQPQHF. CDR3 nucleotide sequence: TGTGCCAGCAGTTTAAGGGGGGGTTTGGGCAATCAGCCCCAGCATTTT. The genes are TRBV27 and TRBJ1-5; D may be TRBD1 (6 bases). The germline gives CDR1 MNHEY, CDR2 SMNVEV (reference sequence). With 2 bases removed from V and 2 bases from J, the gap between germline ends came to 13 bases. This CDR3 is built from 16 residues.

V is TRBV29-1 and J is TRBJ1-2; 7 bases align to TRBD1. CDR3 length equals 13 residues. Trimming removed 4 bases from V and 8 bases from J; junction bases left unmatched: 10. CDR1 and CDR2 from the germline V gene are SQVTM and ANQGSEA. The CDR3 bases are TGCAGCGTTGGGGGCCCGGGACAGCAGGGCTACACCTTC. Its translation is CSVGGPGQQGYTF.

The chain recombines TRBV4-1 with TRBJ2-7, with a weak D call TRBD2 (6 bases). The CDR3 loop spans 15 amino acids. V was shortened by 3 bases and J by 3 bases, with 15 bases between the two germline ends. CDR1 and CDR2 (germline): MGHRA, YSYEKL. CDR3 sequence: CASSHPGGPNYEQYF. As DNA, the CDR3 is TGCGCCAGCAGCCACCCCGGAGGGCCCAACTACGAGCAGTACTTC.

The chain uses TRBV5-8 and TRBJ1-5; D remains ambiguous. The V gene lost 4 bases and the J gene lost 2 bases, with 13 bases spanning the gap. The CDR3 sequence is 15 residues long. CDR1 is SGHTS, CDR2 YDEGEE, per germline. CDR3 residues: CASSPRTGGNQPQHF. The CDR3 DNA reads TGTGCCAGCAGCCCCCGGACCGGGGGCAATCAGCCCCAGCATTTT.

This chain links TRBV6-5 with TRBJ1-5; D might be TRBD1 (6 bases). There are 15 residues in the CDR3. The V gene's germline CDR1 is MNHEY and CDR2 SVGAGI. Trimming took 2 bases from V and 2 from J, leaving 10 bases between them. CDR3 sequence: CASSYGRGRNQPQHF. Written as DNA, the CDR3 is TGTGCCAGCAGTTACGGCAGGGGCCGCAATCAGCCCCAGCATTTT.

V is TRBV27 and J is TRBJ1-2; weak D call: TRBD1 (5 bases). Trimming removed 8 bases from V and 8 bases from J, with 21 bases in between. Germline lookup yields CDR1 MNHEY and CDR2 SMNVEV (reference sequence). CDR3 length: 14 amino acids. For the CDR3, the DNA is TGTGCCAGCTCCCGGGTCCGGGACGCGGGGGGCTACACCTTC. It specifies CASSRVRDAGGYTF.

V gene TRBV30 combines with J gene TRBJ2-5, with D unclear. V was cut by 4 bases and J by 2 bases, with 14 bases left in between. The CDR3 loop spans 14 amino acids. Germline assignment: CDR1 GTSNPN and CDR2 SVGIG (reference sequence). CDR3 DNA: TGTGCCTGGACTCCCTCGCCCCAGCAAGAGACCCAGTACTTC. This gives the protein CAWTPSPQQETQYF.

The rearrangement links TRBV7-9 to TRBJ2-1, with 7 bases fitting TRBD1. The ends lost 7 bases at V and 8 bases at J; junction bases unmatched: 11. The CDR3 is made up of 14 amino acids. Germline lookup yields CDR1 SEHNR and CDR2 FQNEAQ (reference sequence). In nucleotides, the CDR3 is TGTGCCAGCACCTTGACAGGGCTGGGCGATGAGCAGTTCTTC. This gives the protein CASTLTGLGDEQFF.

This sequence joins TRBV14 and TRBJ1-4, with D hard to call. This CDR3 region has 15 residues. The V gene's germline CDR1 is SGHDN and CDR2 FVKESK. V was cut by 1 base and J by 7 bases, with 13 bases left in between. Written as DNA, the CDR3 is TGTGCCAGCAGCCAAGGTTCCGGGTATGGTGAAAAACTGTTTTTT. Its translation: CASSQGSGYGEKLFF.

The chain combines TRBV28 with TRBJ1-1, with TRBD1 matching over 7 bases. Germline V gene lookup returns CDR1 MDHEN and CDR2 SYDVKM. The CDR3 runs to 13 residues. V was clipped by 2 bases and J by 8 bases; unmatched bases: 5. In DNA form, the CDR3 reads TGTGCCAGCAGTTTAAGTCAGGGGGTAGAAGCTTTCTTT. Residues: CASSLSQGVEAFF.

The CDR3 protein is CASSLGGRSSHEQYF. The CDR3 region has the DNA TGTGCCAGCAGCTTAGGCGGGAGGTCATCCCACGAGCAGTACTTC. V and J are TRBV7-8 and TRBJ2-7, with 8 bases identical to TRBD2. The CDR3 length is 15 residues. The germline V gene has CDR1 SGHVS and CDR2 FQNEAQ. V gave up 1 base and J gave up 5 bases; unmatched junction bases: 7. The whole variable domain, remainder taken from reference TRBV7-8 and TRBJ2-7, is GAGVSQSPRYKVAKRGQDVALRCDPISGHVSLFWYQQALGQGPEFLTYFQNEAQLDKSGLPSDRFFAERPEGSVSTLKIQRTQQEDSAVYLCASSLGGRSSHEQYFGPGTRLTVT.

The gene calls are TRBV28 and TRBJ1-4; 8 positions agree with TRBD1. Germline V lookup: CDR1 MDHEN, CDR2 SYDVKM. The CDR3 has 15 residues. V trimming: 4 bases; J trimming: 6 bases; junction bases outside the gene matches: 7. CDR3 DNA: TGTGCCAGCAGTTCCCCCCAGGGGGCGGATGAAAAACTGTTTTTT. Protein product: CASSSPQGADEKLFF.

The V and J genes are TRBV4-2 and TRBJ1-5; D gene unclear. The CDR3 length is 15 residues. Trimming removed 0 bases at V and 6 bases at J, with 12 bases between. CDR1 LGHNA and CDR2 YNFKEQ come from the germline V gene. This chain's CDR3 is CASSQDPGGGQPQHF. The CDR3 DNA reads TGTGCCAGCAGCCAAGATCCAGGAGGAGGTCAGCCCCAGCATTTT.

The table lists this clone with a count of one. The chain uses TRBV5-4 and TRBJ1-2; the D gene is possibly TRBD1 (6 bases). The CDR3 contains 15 residues. Trimming removed 4 bases from V and 4 bases from J, with 17 bases in between. The germline CDR1 and CDR2 sequences are SGHNT and YYREEE (reference sequence). The CDR3 is CASSPGASRGYGYTF. DNA of the CDR3: TGTGCCAGCAGCCCAGGGGCCTCGAGGGGCTATGGCTACACCTTC. Variable domain in full (rest from reference TRBV5-4 and TRBJ1-2): ETGVTQSPTHLIKTRGQQVTLRCSSQSGHNTVSWYQQALGQGPQFIFQYYREEENGRGNFPPRFSGLQFPNYSSELNVNALELDDSALYLCASSPGASRGYGYTFGSGTRLTVV.

This clone was counted a few times. CDR3 sequence: CASRQGQGLYEQYF. The DNA for the CDR3 is TGTGCCAGCAGACAGGGACAGGGCCTCTACGAGCAGTACTTC. The gene calls are TRBV6-1 and TRBJ2-7; 9 bases line up with TRBD1. CDR1 MNHNS and CDR2 SASEGT come from the germline V gene. V shed 6 bases and J 3 bases; nucleotides not matched to a gene: 6. This CDR3 is 14 amino acids long.

This chain connects TRBV2 to TRBJ2-1; 8 positions agree with TRBD1. Germline V gives CDR1 SNHLY, CDR2 FYNNEI. V dropped 6 bases and J dropped 7; count of bases not matched to a gene: 8. The CDR3 runs 14 residues. CDR3 nucleotide sequence: TGTGCCAGCAGGTTGACAGGGGCGGGTAATGAGCAGTTCTTC. Its protein is CASRLTGAGNEQFF. The full variable domain, rest sourced from reference TRBV2 and TRBJ2-1, is EPEVTQTPSHQVTQMGQEVILRCVPISNHLYFYWYRQILGQKVEFLVSFYNNEISEKSEIFDDQFSVERPDGSNFTLKIRSTKLEDSAMYFCASRLTGAGNEQFFGPGTRLTVL.

The rearrangement uses TRBV27 and TRBJ2-7, with 8 bases lining up with TRBD1. This CDR3 spans 16 amino acids. V shed 4 bases, J shed 3 bases, and the junction held 11 bases outside the gene matches. Per the germline V gene, CDR1 is MNHEY and CDR2 is SMNVEV (reference sequence). CDR3 DNA sequence: TGTGCCAGCAGTTCCCCCGGACAGGGCCCCTTCTACGAGCAGTACTTC. Its protein is CASSSPGQGPFYEQYF.

DNA of the CDR3: TGTGCCAGCAGCTTAGGACAGGGTGAAAAACTGTTTTTT. The encoded protein is CASSLGQGEKLFF. The rearrangement uses TRBV7-3 and TRBJ1-4; 8 nucleotides line up with TRBD1. Per the germline V gene, CDR1 is SGHTA and CDR2 is FQGTGA. The CDR3 has 13 residues. With V trimmed by 2 bases and J by 7 bases, 0 bases remained unmatched.

The chain has TRBV5-1 and TRBJ2-3, with a tentative D call TRBD2 (6 bases). CDR3 length equals 14 residues. Germline CDR1 SGHRS, CDR2 YFSETQ. V lost 3 bases and J 6 bases, leaving 14 bases between the germline ends. CDR3 in DNA: TGCGCCAGCAGCTGGGAGGCCAGACCCGATACGCAGTATTTT. The encoded protein is CASSWEARPDTQYF.

The chain uses TRBV28 and TRBJ1-2; 8 bases are shared with TRBD1. V gave up 5 bases and J gave up 3 bases; unmatched junction bases: 8. The CDR3 length is 15 residues. Germline loops: CDR1 MDHEN, CDR2 SYDVKM. CDR3 DNA sequence: TGTGCCAGCAGTGACTTTACAGGGGGGGACTATGGCTACACCTTC. It translates to CASSDFTGGDYGYTF.

This clone occurred a few times. The chain combines TRBV6-1 with TRBJ2-1; 12 bases map to TRBD2. The germline CDR1 and CDR2 sequences are MNHNS and SASEGT. The V segment lost 1 base and the J segment 8 bases; nucleotides outside the gene matches: 6. This CDR3 comprises 16 residues. The DNA of the CDR3 is TGTGCCAGCAGTGAAGGTGCTAGCGGGGGGGCCGATGAGCAGTTCTTC. As protein: CASSEGASGGADEQFF.

The CDR3 spells CAISESGGNSETQYF. Written as DNA, the CDR3 is TGTGCCATCAGTGAGTCCGGGGGAAATTCGGAGACCCAGTACTTC. J is TRBJ2-5 and V is TRBV10-3; perhaps TRBD2 as D (6 bases). This CDR3 region has 15 residues. Germline V gene sequence: CDR1 ENHRY, CDR2 SYGVKD. Trimming shortened V by 0 bases and J by 5 bases, and 13 bases separated the two germline ends.

This sequence joins TRBV28 and TRBJ1-2; TRBD1 might be the D (6 bases). Germline lookup yields CDR1 MDHEN and CDR2 SYDVKM. This CDR3 comprises 13 residues. Trimming pared 8 bases from V and 1 base from J, leaving 11 bases between. Here the CDR3 DNA reads TGTGCCAGCGGACAGACCCTTAACTATGGCTACACCTTC. This codes for CASGQTLNYGYTF.

Note on this clone: The sample contains more than one DNA sequence encoding this CDR3. This chain connects TRBV5-6 to TRBJ2-7, with D perhaps TRBD2 (6 bases). CDR3 length: 16 amino acids. The V end lost 2 bases, the J end lost 5 bases, and 20 bases lay between the germline ends. The germline V gene encodes CDR1 SGHDT and CDR2 YYEEEE. The CDR3 nucleotides read TGTGCCAGCAGCTTAGACCGGGGGAATAAGGTCGACGAGCAGTACTTC. Encoded protein: CASSLDRGNKVDEQYF.

This clone occurred a few times. The chain links TRBV14 to TRBJ1-1; D remains ambiguous. The ends were cut back, 2 bases at V and 4 bases at J, with 11 bases in the middle. CDR3 length equals 14 residues. Germline loops: CDR1 SGHDN, CDR2 FVKESK. The CDR3 reads CASSQLRGRTEAFF. The CDR3, as DNA: TGTGCCAGCAGCCAACTCAGAGGCCGCACTGAAGCTTTCTTT.

This clone came up once. An end of the junction does not agree with germline; a read error may underlie this. The chain joins TRBV5-4 to TRBJ1-3; 9 positions match TRBD1. Germline CDR1 is SGHNT and CDR2 is YYREEE (reference sequence). CDR3 length: 17 residues. The CDR3 spells CASSPGQGGLVGDTIYF. CDR3 sequence (DNA): TGTGCCAGCAGCCCGGGACAGGGAGGTTTGGTTGGAGACACCATATATTTT. The entire variable domain, with the rest obtained from reference TRBV5-4 and TRBJ1-3, is as follows: ETGVTQSPTHLIKTRGQQVTLRCSSQSGHNTVSWYQQALGQGPQFIFQYYREEENGRGNFPPRFSGLQFPNYSSELNVNALELDDSALYLCASSPGQGGLVGDTIYFGEGSWLTVV.